A selection of T cell receptor beta chains follows, all from one sample in a study of T cell responses to AZD1222 COVID-19 vaccine. Clones were read by immunoSEQ multiplex PCR, and TCRdb kept only the in-frame ones, dropping some. The top ten clones hold about 14% of a sample with 80,000 to 100,000 clones, over 75% of them seen once. The sequencing used peripheral blood, collected on day 0 of AZD1222 vaccination. The receptors derive from an adult in good health. The CDR3 runs from the conserved cysteine through the conserved F or W. Clone size is stated in some rows and not others, as once, few, many or a class when expanded.

NA	TRBV7-9	CASSSPGTGGETQYF
NA	TRBV11-2	CASSLGQNNEQFF
NA	TRBV9	CASSPWGDRDQPQHF
NA	TRBV30	CAWKLLGELFF
NA	TRBV19	CASSMPRGPTNEKLFF
NA	TRBV28	CATTSGQGHYEQYF
NA	TRBV7-2	CASSLTPGYTGELFF
NA	TRBV28	CASSFGGDLSYGYTF
NA	TRBV4-2	CASSPEVSVGTEAFF
NA	TRBV30	CAWSVATAPYGYTF
NA	TRBV19	CASSATRSSGNTIYF
once	TRBV11-2	CASSLPDRVRNTEAFF
few	TRBV6-1	CASSGGQGAIPGDYGYTF
NA	TRBV11-3	CASSSGASGDDEQYF
NA	TRBV7-8	CASSLGGTAYGYTF
NA	TRBV6-2/TRBV6-3	CASSYLGRGVPFF
NA	TRBV7-6	CASSLELSSGGTYEQYF